Listed below are T cell receptor beta chains from one sample, sequenced in a study of blood T cell repertoires in COVID-19. The data were produced by immunoSEQ multiplex PCR, yet TCRdb's version contains in-frame clones alone and is incomplete. Among around 160,000 clones listed, 80% to 90% were seen once. Sequenced: peripheral blood. These receptors all come from a woman aged 55-70 years with COVID-19, enrolled during active disease. The CDR3 runs from the conserved cysteine through the conserved F or W. Fields, in order: D gene, CDR3 length, V gene, clone size, J gene, CDR3 DNA, CDR3 protein. D genes are given only for firm matches. Clone size is stated in some rows and not others, as once, few, many or a class when expanded.

d_call: NA
cdr3_length: 15
v_call: TRBV3-1/TRBV3-2
clone_size: NA
j_call: TRBJ2-3
cdr3_nt: TGTGCCAGCAGCCAAGATCTCGGGGTCACAGATACGCAGTATTTT
cdr3_aa: CASSQDLGVTDTQYF

d_call: NA
cdr3_length: 15
v_call: TRBV6-1
clone_size: NA
j_call: TRBJ1-5
cdr3_nt: TGTGCCAGCAGTGATGTCGGGTTAAGCAATCAGCCCCAGCATTTT
cdr3_aa: CASSDVGLSNQPQHF

d_call: NA
cdr3_length: 17
v_call: TRBV12-2
clone_size: once
j_call: TRBJ2-3
cdr3_nt: TGTGCAAGTCGCTTCCGACTAGCGGGGGGGCCTAGAGATACGCAGTATTTT
cdr3_aa: CASRFRLAGGPRDTQYF

d_call: TRBD1
cdr3_length: 15
v_call: TRBV18
clone_size: NA
j_call: TRBJ1-6
cdr3_nt: TGTGCCAGCTCACGTACCGGGACAGGAGATTCACCCCTCCACTTT
cdr3_aa: CASSRTGTGDSPLHF

d_call: NA
cdr3_length: 14
v_call: TRBV3-1/TRBV3-2
clone_size: NA
j_call: TRBJ2-5
cdr3_nt: TGTGCCAGCAGCCAAAGCCAGGGGGGCTCGACCCAGTACTTC
cdr3_aa: CASSQSQGGSTQYF

d_call: NA
cdr3_length: 13
v_call: TRBV10-3
clone_size: NA
j_call: TRBJ2-5
cdr3_nt: TGTGCCATCAAAGGGGGGGACCAAGAGACCCAGTACTTC
cdr3_aa: CAIKGGDQETQYF

d_call: NA
cdr3_length: 13
v_call: TRBV19
clone_size: NA
j_call: TRBJ1-2
cdr3_nt: TGTGCCAGTAGTATTTCGGGTAGCCATGGCTACACCTTC
cdr3_aa: CASSISGSHGYTF

d_call: TRBD1
cdr3_length: 13
v_call: TRBV11-3
clone_size: NA
j_call: TRBJ1-1
cdr3_nt: TGTGCCAGCAGCTTAGGAGGGGACAGGGAAGCTTTCTTT
cdr3_aa: CASSLGGDREAFF

d_call: TRBD1
cdr3_length: 15
v_call: TRBV29-1
clone_size: NA
j_call: TRBJ1-2
cdr3_nt: TGCAGCGTTGCCCCAGGACAGGTTGGGGGCGGCGGCTACACCTTC
cdr3_aa: CSVAPGQVGGGGYTF

d_call: TRBD1
cdr3_length: 14
v_call: TRBV7-9
clone_size: NA
j_call: TRBJ2-3
cdr3_nt: TGTGCCAGCAGCGCGGGACAGGAATCAGATACGCAGTATTTT
cdr3_aa: CASSAGQESDTQYF